The 12 T cell receptor beta chains given below trace back to one sample, sequenced in a study of Ad26.COV2.S vaccination and SARS-CoV-2 variants. As to treatment: some 19 received Ad26.COV2.S at low or high dose, single or two shots; 5 received placebo; per-sample allocation not given. Collection of the samples took place on day 63 after the first injection of vaccine or placebo. The method was immunoSEQ multiplex PCR; TCRdb's version includes in-frame clones alone and lacks a portion of them. Of 320,000 or so clones in the sample, 75% to 90% are singletons; the top ten hold around 5.5%. The specimen comprised peripheral blood, sampled in a trial of Ad26.COV2.S vaccine versus placebo. The origin of the receptors is a person aged 18-60 years who received the Ad26.COV2.S COVID-19 vaccine or a placebo.

The gene calls are TRBV6-2 or TRBV6-3 and TRBJ2-1; 11 bases are a match to TRBD2. V shed 0 bases and J 7 bases; nucleotides not matched to a gene: 5. CDR1 is MNHEY, CDR2 SVGEGT, per germline. CDR3 length equals 16 residues. CDR3 protein: CASSYSRLAGTNEQFF. In nucleotides, the CDR3 is TGTGCCAGCAGTTACTCGCGACTAGCGGGGACAAATGAGCAGTTCTTC.

This sequence joins TRBV7-9 and TRBJ2-2; no clear D gene. The V gene's germline CDR1 is SEHNR and CDR2 FQNEAQ (reference sequence). There are 15 residues in the CDR3. V dropped 4 bases and J dropped 1 base, with 10 bases sitting between them. CDR3: CASSSTRQNTGELFF. The CDR3 DNA reads as TGTGCCAGCAGCTCCACTCGACAGAACACCGGGGAGCTGTTTTTT.

This chain joins TRBV27 and TRBJ1-5, with a possible D match to TRBD1 (5 bases). Trimming pared 3 bases from V and 0 bases from J, leaving 12 bases between. Germline values: CDR1 MNHEY, CDR2 SMNVEV (reference sequence). This CDR3 comprises 16 residues. CDR3 residues: CASSLGQGYSNQPQHF. DNA of the CDR3: TGTGCCAGCAGTTTGGGTCAGGGCTATAGCAATCAGCCCCAGCATTTT.

The chain carries TRBV18 and TRBJ2-1; 8 bases agree with TRBD2. Germline V gives CDR1 KGHSH, CDR2 LQKENI. V trimming: 2 bases; J trimming: 9 bases; junction bases outside the gene matches: 12. The CDR3 totals 16 residues. DNA for the CDR3: TGTGCCAGCTCACCAACAGCGGGGGCCTTCGGGGGTGAGCAGTTCTTC. This translates into CASSPTAGAFGGEQFF.

This chain joins TRBV6-5 and TRBJ1-4; 11 bases are shared with TRBD1. This CDR3 spans 15 amino acids. Unmatched junction bases numbered 8, after V lost 6 bases and J lost 8 bases. The germline CDR1 and CDR2 sequences are MNHEY and SVGAGI. CDR3 residues: CASRRGQGALEKLFF. The CDR3 nucleotides are TGTGCCAGCAGAAGAGGACAGGGGGCATTGGAAAAACTGTTTTTT.

The J gene is TRBJ2-5, the V gene TRBV25-1; a weak D match, TRBD2 (6 bases). Germline CDR1 is MGHDK and CDR2 is SYGVNS. The CDR3 extends over 15 amino acids. The germline V and J ends were trimmed by 4 bases and 0 bases, with 12 bases remaining between them. The CDR3 loop reads CASSAPGRNQETQYF. CDR3 in DNA: TGTGCCAGCAGTGCCCCCGGGAGAAACCAAGAGACCCAGTACTTC.

The chain uses TRBV6-5 and TRBJ2-7; a possible D gene is TRBD1 (6 bases). CDR3 length: 12 amino acids. Germline V gene sequence: CDR1 MNHEY, CDR2 SVGAGI. Trimming pared 7 bases from V and 3 bases from J, leaving 10 bases between. The CDR3 DNA reads as TGTGCCAGCATACGGACAGACTACGAGCAGTACTTC. Its protein product is CASIRTDYEQYF.

V and J are TRBV27 and TRBJ2-3, with a weak D call TRBD2 (6 bases). This CDR3 contains 14 residues. V was clipped by 4 bases and J by 2 bases, with 10 bases between them. Germline CDR1 reads MNHEY; CDR2 reads SMNVEV (reference sequence). The CDR3 sequence is CASSSAGYTDTQYF. The DNA of the CDR3 is TGTGCCAGCAGTTCCGCGGGGTACACAGATACGCAGTATTTT.

The rearrangement uses TRBV20-1 and TRBJ1-5; tentative D call: TRBD1 (5 bases). The CDR3 is 15 amino acids. Germline CDR1 and CDR2: DFQATT and SNEGSKA (reference sequence). Trimming took off 3 bases at V and 4 bases at J, with 16 bases between the two ends. The CDR3 DNA reads TGCAGTGCTAGTGCGATACGGGGGTTGAATCAGCCCCAGCATTTT. Its protein product is CSASAIRGLNQPQHF.

The chain employs TRBV4-1 and TRBJ2-4; 10 bases agree with TRBD2. The CDR3 runs 18 residues. From germline, CDR1 is MGHRA and CDR2 YSYEKL. After removal of 0 bases from V and 0 bases from J, the junction contained 5 bases not matched to a gene. CDR3 loop: CASSQEKRGGLAKNIQYF. The CDR3 DNA reads as TGCGCCAGCAGCCAAGAAAAGCGGGGGGGACTAGCCAAAAACATTCAGTACTTC.

This chain links TRBV24-1 with TRBJ2-7, with D maybe TRBD1 (6 bases). The germline V and J ends were trimmed by 7 bases and 3 bases, with 12 bases remaining between them. Germline V CDR1 and CDR2: KGHDR, SFDVKD. There are 13 residues in the CDR3. The CDR3 here is CATRDRQIYEQYF. CDR3 sequence (DNA): TGTGCCACCAGGGACAGACAAATCTACGAGCAGTACTTC.

This chain's CDR3 is CSVATGRYGYTF. In DNA form, the CDR3 reads TGCAGCGTTGCGACAGGGAGGTATGGCTACACCTTC. The chain links TRBV29-1 to TRBJ1-2, with TRBD1 matching 7 bases. Looked up from germline, CDR1 is SQVTM and CDR2 is ANQGSEA. CDR3 length equals 12 residues. The V gene end was trimmed by 4 bases and the J gene end by 5 bases; junction bases not matched to a gene: 4.